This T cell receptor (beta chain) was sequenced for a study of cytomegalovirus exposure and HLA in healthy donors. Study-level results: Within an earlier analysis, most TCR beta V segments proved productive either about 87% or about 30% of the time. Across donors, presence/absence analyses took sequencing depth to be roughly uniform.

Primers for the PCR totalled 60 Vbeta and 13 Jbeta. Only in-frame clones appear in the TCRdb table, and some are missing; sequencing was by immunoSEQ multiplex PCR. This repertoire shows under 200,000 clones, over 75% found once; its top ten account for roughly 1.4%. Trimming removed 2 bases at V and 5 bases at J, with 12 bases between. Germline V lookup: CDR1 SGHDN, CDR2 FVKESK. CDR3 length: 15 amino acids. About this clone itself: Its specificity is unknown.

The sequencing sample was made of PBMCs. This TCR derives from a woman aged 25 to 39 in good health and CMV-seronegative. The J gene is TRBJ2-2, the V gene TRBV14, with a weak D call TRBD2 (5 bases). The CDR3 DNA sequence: TGTGCCAGCAGCCAAATCCTAGGGAGAACCGGGGAGCTGTTTTTT. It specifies CASSQILGRTGELFF.